This TCR beta chain was documented in a study of cytomegalovirus exposure and HLA in healthy donors. The PCR had 60 Vbeta and 13 Jbeta primers. Some clones are missing from TCRdb's copy, which holds only in-frame ones; the method was immunoSEQ multiplex PCR. The top ten hold roughly 7.8% of the sample, which has 180,000 or so clones, approximately 82% seen once. This clone was seen a few times. Its specificity is not known. CDR1 and CDR2 from the germline V gene are MNHEY and SVGAGI. With V trimmed by 4 bases and J by 2 bases, 4 bases remained unmatched. This CDR3 is built from 15 residues. Study results and caveats: The presence/absence work took it that sequencing depth was about the same across donors.

The sequencing sample was made of PBMCs. This sequence was found in a woman aged 40 to 50 in good health and CMV-seropositive. The genes are TRBV6-5 and TRBJ1-2, with 10 nucleotides matching TRBD1. For the CDR3, the DNA is TGTGCCAGCAGTTCACCGGGACAGGGGAACTATGGCTACACCTTC. Encoded protein: CASSSPGQGNYGYTF.